These 11 T cell receptor beta chains were all obtained from the same sample, sequenced in a study of T cell repertoires and leukemia-associated antigens (dated 2019 in TCRdb). No antigen has been identified for these receptors. Receptor amplification or capture employed 5' RACE. Sequencing relied on an Illumina MiSeq. TCRdb's own reprocessing of the public reads used fastp at Q25 and MiXCR and kept productive beta chains. Rows with a matching CDR3 protein are joined into one entry that keeps the most common DNA and genes. Counted in this sample were 9,000 to 15,000 distinct CDR3 sequences; about 38% of them appeared once. About 35% of the sample is taken by the ten largest. The sample was CD3+ T cells sorted from blood and cultured. These receptors came from a female donor in good health.

The V and J genes are TRBV20-1 and TRBJ2-4, with D perhaps assigned TRBD1 or TRBD2 (5 bases each). The CDR3 runs 16 residues. V dropped 1 base and J dropped 0 bases, with 13 bases sitting between them. CDR1 and CDR2 from the germline V gene are DFQATT and SNEGSKA (reference sequence). CDR3 bases: TGCAGTGCTAGAGGGGGGACGTCCTTAGCCAAAAACATTCAGTACTTC. It translates to CSARGGTSLAKNIQYF.

Notes on this clonotype: One junction end does not reproduce the germline sequence, and a read error may be involved. The V gene is TRBV12-3 or TRBV12-4, the J gene TRBJ2-7; no definite D call. The CDR3 length is 12 residues. CDR3 sequence reads: CASSLWVYGQYF. CDR3 bases: TGTGCCAGCAGTTTGTGGGTCTACGGGCAGTACTTC.

This clonotype was seen more than once but under ten times. The chain has TRBV7-2 and TRBJ2-5; D remains unclear. V was shortened by 8 bases and J by 1 base, with 2 bases between the two germline ends. There are 10 residues in the CDR3. Germline assignment: CDR1 SGHTA and CDR2 FQGNSA. The CDR3 DNA is TGTGCCAGCGGCCAAGAGACCCAGTACTTC. Its protein is CASGQETQYF.

V and J are TRBV6-6 and TRBJ2-7, with a possible D match to TRBD2 (5 bases). This CDR3 has 20 amino acids. V lost 0 bases and J lost 1, with 25 bases in between. Germline values: CDR1 MNHNY, CDR2 SVGAGI (reference sequence). Written as DNA, the CDR3 is TGTGCCAGCAGTTACTCATTAAAGTGGGAGTCGTCCGCCGAATCCTACGAGCAGTACTTC. This encodes CASSYSLKWESSAESYEQYF.

This clonotype is medium-sized within its sample. The V and J genes are TRBV4-1 and TRBJ2-7; 8 nucleotides line up with TRBD2. From germline, CDR1 is MGHRA and CDR2 YSYEKL. The V and J ends lost 1 base and 5 bases, in that order; junction bases with no gene match: 13. CDR3 length: 17 amino acids. The CDR3 loop reads CASSQGVTGGPLDEQYF. The CDR3 coding sequence is TGCGCCAGCAGCCAAGGGGTCACGGGAGGGCCCCTGGACGAGCAGTACTTC.

This clonotype qualifies as medium-sized. The CDR3 DNA reads TGTGCCAGCTCACCAAGAGGGAACACTGAAGCTTTCTTT. This codes for CASSPRGNTEAFF. V and J are TRBV18 and TRBJ1-1, with D unresolved. The ends were cut back, 2 bases at V and 1 base at J, with 5 bases in the middle. The CDR3 has 13 residues. Germline V CDR1 and CDR2: KGHSH, LQKENI.

This clonotype is termed medium-sized (0.01 to 0.1%). The CDR3 coding sequence is TGCGCCAGCAGCTTACCCGGACAACACTATGGCTACACCTTC. Translation: CASSLPGQHYGYTF. The chain links TRBV5-1 to TRBJ1-2, with a tentative D call TRBD1 (5 bases). Trimming shortened V by 2 bases and J by 3 bases, and 11 bases separated the two germline ends. CDR1 SGHRS and CDR2 YFSETQ come from the germline V gene. The CDR3 extends over 14 amino acids. The full variable domain, in which reference TRBV5-1 and TRBJ1-2 provide the parts outside the CDR3, is KAGVTQTPRYLIKTRGQQVTLSCSPISGHRSVSWYQQTPGQGLQFLFEYFSETQRNKGNFPGRFSGRQFSNSRSEMNVSTLELGDSALYLCASSLPGQHYGYTFGSGTRLTVV.

This clonotype was seen a few times. The chain has TRBV29-1 and TRBJ2-5, with 8 bases matching TRBD2. Germline V CDR1 and CDR2: SQVTM, ANQGSEA. This CDR3 comprises 12 residues. CDR3 DNA: TGCACTCACGGGAGGGCCGCAGAGACCCAGTACTTC. Protein: CTHGRAAETQYF.

This clonotype was recorded once. The germline gene is not matched at one end of the junction; a read error may be the cause. The chain has TRBV12-3 or TRBV12-4 and TRBJ2-7; D may be TRBD2 (5 bases). The CDR3 extends over 15 amino acids. The CDR3 sequence: CASSSTTTGKYERYF. CDR3 bases: TGTGCCAGCAGTTCTACAACTACCGGGAAATACGAGCGGTACTTC.

This clonotype is medium-sized within its sample. The V gene is TRBV7-2, the J gene TRBJ2-1, with 9 bases that match TRBD1. The V segment lost 5 bases and the J segment 7 bases; nucleotides outside the gene matches: 9. CDR3 length equals 15 residues. CDR1 is SGHTA, CDR2 FQGNSA, per germline. CDR3 sequence reads: CASSPHGTGNNEQFF. DNA for the CDR3: TGTGCCAGCAGCCCGCACGGGACAGGGAATAATGAGCAGTTCTTC.

This clonotype was found a few times. The rearrangement links TRBV12-3 or TRBV12-4 to TRBJ2-2; D unclear. The CDR3 has 14 amino acids. Trimming took 4 bases from V and 6 from J, leaving 12 bases between them. CDR3 nucleotide sequence: TGTGCCAGCAGTTATTCTAGTATCCCCGGGGAGCTGTTTTTT. Its translation is CASSYSSIPGELFF.